The rows below give T cell receptor beta chains drawn from one sample of a study of blood T cell repertoires in COVID-19. Sequencing was performed with immunoSEQ multiplex PCR; in TCRdb, only in-frame clones are kept and a portion is missing. The sample lists around 300,000 clones; 83% were seen once. The specimen was peripheral blood. Source of these receptors: a woman aged 50 to 60 who had recovered from COVID-19. Both conserved end residues are part of each CDR3. D genes are given only for firm matches. Not every row has a clone size; where given, it reads once, few, many or a size class.

d_call j_call clone_size v_call cdr3_aa cdr3_nt
. TRBJ2-2 . TRBV12-3/TRBV12-4 CASSLINTGELFF TGTGCCAGCAGCCTAATTAACACCGGGGAGCTGTTTTTT
. TRBJ1-3 . TRBV28 CASRNQGISGNTIYF TGTGCCAGCAGAAACCAGGGGATCTCTGGAAACACCATATATTTT
. TRBJ2-3 . TRBV25-1 CASSHIADNTDTQYF TGTGCCAGCAGCCACATAGCGGATAACACAGATACGCAGTATTTT
. TRBJ1-2 . TRBV5-6 CASSLAGYGYTF TGTGCCAGCAGCTTGGCCGGCTATGGCTACACCTTC
. TRBJ1-6 . TRBV5-1 CASSLNGESYNSPLHF TGCGCCAGCAGCTTGAATGGGGAGTCCTATAATTCACCCCTCCACTTT
. TRBJ2-2 . TRBV7-8 CASSRDTGELFF TGTGCCAGCAGCCGCGACACCGGGGAGCTGTTTTTT
. TRBJ1-2 . TRBV14 CASSQSPAGGPGYTF TGTGCCAGCAGCCAATCTCCGGCCGGGGGGCCTGGCTACACCTTC
TRBD1 TRBJ2-7 . TRBV12-3/TRBV12-4 CASGQTGGYEQYF TGTGCCAGCGGACAGACAGGGGGGTACGAGCAGTACTTC
. TRBJ2-7 . TRBV6-5 CASRKGGSLYEQYF TGTGCCAGCCGGAAAGGAGGGAGCTTGTACGAGCAGTACTTC
. TRBJ1-2 . TRBV27 CASSFPGGIGYTF TGTGCCAGCAGTTTCCCGGGGGGCATTGGCTACACCTTC
. TRBJ1-4 . TRBV7-8 CASSLRNEKLFF TGTGCCAGCAGCTTACGGAATGAAAAACTGTTTTTT
. TRBJ2-7 few TRBV3-1/TRBV3-2 CASSQRGLDSYEQYF TGTGCCAGCAGCCAAAGGGGCCTAGACTCCTACGAGCAGTACTTC
. TRBJ1-2 . TRBV2 CASSEGGLVTEREDGYTF TGTGCCAGCAGTGAAGGGGGTCTGGTCACAGAACGGGAGGATGGCTACACCTTC
TRBD1 TRBJ2-7 . TRBV7-8 CASSKTGDSEQYF TGTGCCAGCAGCAAGACAGGGGATAGCGAGCAGTACTTC
TRBD2 TRBJ2-1 many TRBV7-8 CASSRGAGGVDEQFF TGTGCCAGCAGCCGAGGGGCGGGAGGAGTCGATGAGCAGTTCTTC
TRBD1 TRBJ1-5 . TRBV30 CAWSVGWDRLNQPQHF TGTGCCTGGAGTGTTGGTTGGGACAGGCTCAATCAGCCCCAGCATTTT
. TRBJ1-5 . TRBV30 CAWSVNLDSQYNQPQHF TGTGCCTGGAGTGTAAATTTGGACAGCCAATACAATCAGCCCCAGCATTTT
TRBD1 TRBJ1-2 . TRBV6-5 CASSYGGGGVAGYTF TGTGCCAGCAGTTATGGTGGAGGGGGCGTGGCTGGCTACACCTTC
TRBD2 TRBJ2-1 . TRBV3-1/TRBV3-2 CASSQRDYNEQFF TGTGCCAGCAGCCAAAGGGACTATAATGAGCAGTTCTTC
. TRBJ2-3 . TRBV19 CASSIPSTDTQYF TGTGCCAGTAGTATCCCTAGCACAGATACGCAGTATTTT
. TRBJ2-3 . TRBV12-5 CASALSGADTQYF TGTGCTAGTGCCCTCTCAGGGGCAGATACGCAGTATTTT
TRBD2 TRBJ2-1 . TRBV24-1 CATGGDTYNEQFF TGTGCCACCGGGGGGGATACCTACAATGAGCAGTTCTTC
. TRBJ2-7 once TRBV5-1 CASSLTGIYEQYF TGCGCCAGCAGCTTAACGGGGATTTACGAGCAGTACTTC
TRBD1 TRBJ2-1 . TRBV24-1 CATSDFVSGGYDEQFF TGTGCCACCAGTGATTTTGTTTCAGGGGGCTATGATGAGCAGTTCTTC
. TRBJ2-7 . TRBV4-1 CASSQVRGSYEQYF TGCGCCAGCAGCCAAGTTAGGGGGTCCTACGAGCAGTACTTC